Listed below are T cell receptor beta chains from one sample, sequenced in a study of shared clonotypes between healthy human individuals. Here immunoSEQ multiplex PCR was the method, and the copy in TCRdb shows in-frame clones only, minus some. This table holds about 300,000 clones, roughly 70% found once. The sequenced sample consisted of memory CD4+ T cells sorted from blood. These receptors were taken from a young man in good health. The CDR3 runs from the conserved cysteine through the conserved F or W. Each record gives: CDR3 protein, CDR3 DNA, J gene, clone size, D gene, V gene. A D gene is named only where the DNA matches it firmly. A row's size may be missing; if present it is once, few, many or a size class.

CAWSKYGSVNSYNEQFF TGTGCCTGGAGTAAGTATGGTTCGGTCAACTCCTACAATGAGCAGTTCTTC TRBJ2-1 once NA TRBV30
CASLRGSDRANVLTF TGTGCCAGCCTACGTGGCTCCGACAGGGCCAACGTCCTGACTTTC TRBJ2-6 NA NA TRBV28
CASSLEREETQYF TGCGCCAGCAGCTTGGAGCGGGAAGAGACCCAGTACTTC TRBJ2-5 NA NA TRBV5-1
CASTGVTPPPSNYGYTF TGTGCCAGCACAGGGGTCACACCCCCCCCCTCCAACTATGGCTACACCTTC TRBJ1-2 NA NA TRBV5-4
CASSPGQKETQYF TGTGCCAGCAGTCCGGGACAGAAGGAGACCCAGTACTTC TRBJ2-5 NA TRBD1 TRBV2
CASSLVGYQETQYF TGTGCCAGCAGCTTAGTTGGGTACCAAGAGACCCAGTACTTC TRBJ2-5 NA NA TRBV7-8
CASSAARRANYGYTF TGTGCCAGCAGTGCGGCTCGGAGGGCTAACTATGGCTACACCTTC TRBJ1-2 NA NA TRBV6-1
CASSSGTSGRTLQFF TGTGCCAGCAGCTCCGGGACTAGCGGGAGGACCCTGCAGTTCTTC TRBJ2-1 NA TRBD2 TRBV5-8
CASSVGTGNTIYF TGTGCCAGCTCAGTCGGAACTGGAAACACCATATATTTT TRBJ1-3 NA NA TRBV18
CASSLSAGSGEKLFF TGTGCCAGCAGCTTATCGGCAGGGTCAGGTGAAAAACTGTTTTTT TRBJ1-4 NA NA TRBV11-3
CASSPSGSRGTGELFF TGTGCCAGCAGCCCCTCGGGGTCTAGGGGGACCGGGGAGCTGTTTTTT TRBJ2-2 NA NA TRBV7-3
CASSLPGSYGYTF TGTGCCAGCAGTTTACCAGGGTCCTATGGCTACACCTTC TRBJ1-2 few NA TRBV28
CASSSGETGLYTGELFF TGTGCCAGCAGCTCCGGGGAGACAGGGCTTTACACCGGGGAGCTGTTTTTT TRBJ2-2 few TRBD1 TRBV5-6
CASSLGQGTYEQYF TGTGCCAGCTCCCTGGGACAGGGAACCTACGAGCAGTACTTC TRBJ2-7 NA TRBD1 TRBV2
CASRRDRGFKETQYF TGTGCCAGCAGGCGGGACAGAGGATTTAAAGAGACCCAGTACTTC TRBJ2-5 NA NA TRBV2
CSAGQFYEQYF TGCAGCGCGGGACAGTTCTACGAGCAGTACTTC TRBJ2-7 NA TRBD1 TRBV29-1
CASSLYVGGLPTRTDTQYF TGTGCCAGCAGCTTATATGTGGGAGGGTTGCCCACACGGACAGATACGCAGTATTTT TRBJ2-3 NA TRBD2 TRBV7-2
CASSPPSGVYEKLFF TGTGCCAGCTCACCACCTTCGGGGGTTTATGAAAAACTGTTTTTT TRBJ1-4 NA NA TRBV18
CSVYSGGYTF TGCAGCGTCTATTCGGGGGGCTACACCTTC TRBJ1-2 NA NA TRBV29-1
CSVGSSDSQQFF TGCAGCGTTGGCTCGTCAGACAGCCAGCAGTTCTTC TRBJ2-1 few NA TRBV29-1
CASSLASSGRPFGKEQYF TGTGCCAGCAGCTTAGCGTCTAGCGGGAGGCCCTTCGGCAAAGAGCAGTACTTC TRBJ2-7 NA TRBD2 TRBV7-9
CASTLAGGTDTQYF TGTGCCAGCACCTTAGCGGGAGGCACAGATACGCAGTATTTT TRBJ2-3 few TRBD2 TRBV28
CASSLGQANTEAFF TGTGCCAGCAGCTTGGGACAGGCGAACACTGAAGCTTTCTTT TRBJ1-1 NA TRBD1 TRBV7-8
CASSQVSYEQYF TGTGCCAGCAGCCAAGTCTCCTACGAGCAGTACTTC TRBJ2-7 NA NA TRBV14
CASRAGARGSTEAFF TGTGCCAGCAGAGCCGGGGCCCGGGGGAGCACTGAAGCTTTCTTT TRBJ1-1 few NA TRBV6-1
CASSLGQGVLSYEQYF TGTGCCAGCAGCTTGGGACAGGGCGTCCTTTCCTACGAGCAGTACTTC TRBJ2-7 NA TRBD1 TRBV5-6
CASSYSGQTYNYGYTF TGTGCCAGCAGTTACTCGGGGCAGACCTATAACTATGGCTACACCTTC TRBJ1-2 NA NA TRBV6-5
CASSWDRGDAFF TGTGCCAGCTCATGGGACAGGGGCGACGCTTTCTTT TRBJ1-1 NA TRBD1 TRBV18
CASSFYPGNDYEQYF TGCGCCAGCAGCTTCTACCCAGGGAATGACTACGAGCAGTACTTC TRBJ2-7 NA NA TRBV5-1
CASSVAAGGPNTEAFF TGTGCCAGCAGCGTAGCGGCAGGGGGTCCGAACACTGAAGCTTTCTTT TRBJ1-1 NA TRBD1 TRBV9
CASSLGLAGYQETQYF TGTGCCAGCAGCTTGGGACTAGCGGGATACCAAGAGACCCAGTACTTC TRBJ2-5 once TRBD2 TRBV5-8
CASSRQRERSDTQYF TGCGCCAGCAGCCGGCAGCGGGAGCGATCAGATACGCAGTATTTT TRBJ2-3 NA TRBD2 TRBV5-1
CASSIAEELSHEQYF TGTGCCAGTAGTATAGCGGAGGAGTTGAGTCACGAGCAGTACTTC TRBJ2-7 many NA TRBV19
CASSVAGTGPQPQYF TGTGCCAGCAGTGTGGCCGGGACAGGTCCGCAACCCCAGTACTTC TRBJ2-5 few TRBD1 TRBV6-5
CASSLGTGPTGELFF TGTGCCAGCAGCTTAGGAACCGGACCCACCGGGGAGCTGTTTTTT TRBJ2-2 NA NA TRBV7-9
CASHPGPGKAFF TGTGCCAGCCACCCCGGTCCGGGAAAGGCTTTCTTT TRBJ1-1 once NA TRBV2
CASSLSYNEQFF TGTGCCAGCAGCTTATCTTACAATGAGCAGTTCTTC TRBJ2-1 NA NA TRBV11-3
CASSFGTGGNTEAFF TGTGCCAGCAGTTTTGGGACAGGGGGCAACACTGAAGCTTTCTTT TRBJ1-1 NA TRBD1 TRBV28
CASNTGLEYTEAFF TGTGCCAGTAACACGGGACTTGAGTACACTGAAGCTTTCTTT TRBJ1-1 few NA TRBV19
CASSPSGTLKADTQYF TGTGCCAGCTCACCCTCCGGGACTCTAAAGGCAGATACGCAGTATTTT TRBJ2-3 NA NA TRBV18
CSVVVGGEGEQYF TGCAGCGTTGTGGTCGGGGGAGAAGGCGAGCAGTACTTC TRBJ2-7 NA NA TRBV29-1
CASSLAGSGENFNEQFF TGTGCCAGCAGCTTAGCGGGGTCGGGGGAAAACTTCAATGAGCAGTTCTTC TRBJ2-1 NA NA TRBV7-9
CASSLAIVVEETQYF TGTGCCAGCAGCTTAGCTATTGTGGTGGAAGAGACCCAGTACTTC TRBJ2-5 NA NA TRBV7-2
CASSEQGPSREQYF TGTGCCAGCAGTGAGCAGGGACCTTCCCGCGAGCAGTACTTC TRBJ2-7 many NA TRBV2
CASSPGARGANVLTF TGTGCCAGCAGTCCCGGGGCGCGTGGGGCCAACGTCCTGACTTTC TRBJ2-6 NA NA TRBV28
CASSLAGTGTTTNEKLFF TGTGCCAGCAGCTTAGCCGGGACAGGGACTACAACTAATGAAAAACTGTTTTTT TRBJ1-4 NA TRBD1 TRBV7-9
CASSQEQVQSYEQYF TGCGCCAGCAGCCAAGAACAAGTGCAGTCCTACGAGCAGTACTTC TRBJ2-7 NA NA TRBV4-3
CASSLASQTDRSGYTF TGTGCCAGCAGCTTAGCATCCCAGACTGACCGATCTGGCTACACCTTC TRBJ1-2 few NA TRBV7-2
CASSVGSHRETDTQYF TGTGCCAGCAGCGTAGGGTCACACAGGGAGACAGATACGCAGTATTTT TRBJ2-3 NA NA TRBV9
CASSDVLSSGLNNEQFF TGTGCCAGCTCAGATGTTCTTTCGAGTGGACTTAACAATGAGCAGTTCTTC TRBJ2-1 NA NA TRBV18
CASIKEGGGEKLFF TGTGCCAGCATCAAAGAAGGGGGAGGCGAAAAACTGTTTTTT TRBJ1-4 NA NA TRBV6-6
CASSPRDRGRREQFF TGTGCCAGCAGCCCCCGTGACAGGGGACGAAGAGAGCAGTTCTTC TRBJ2-1 NA TRBD1 TRBV5-6
CASNANGIDGYTF TGCGCCAGCAACGCGAATGGGATCGATGGCTACACCTTC TRBJ1-2 NA NA TRBV5-1
CASSPGHVVSPQHF TGTGCCAGCTCGCCGGGACACGTAGTTTCGCCCCAGCATTTT TRBJ1-5 NA NA TRBV18